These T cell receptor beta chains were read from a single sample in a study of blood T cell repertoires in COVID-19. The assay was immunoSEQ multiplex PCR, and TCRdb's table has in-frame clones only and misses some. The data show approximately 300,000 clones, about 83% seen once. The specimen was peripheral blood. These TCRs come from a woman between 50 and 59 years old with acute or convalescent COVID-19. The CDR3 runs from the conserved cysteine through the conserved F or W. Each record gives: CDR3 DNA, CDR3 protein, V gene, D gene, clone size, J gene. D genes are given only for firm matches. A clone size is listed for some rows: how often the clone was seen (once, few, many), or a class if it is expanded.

CDR3nt: TGTGCCCGATCGGGGATCTACGAGCAGTACTTC
CDR3aa: CARSGIYEQYF
v_gene: TRBV24-1
d_gene: -
abundance: -
j_gene: TRBJ2-7

CDR3nt: TGTGCCAGCAGCTTGGCAAATAGCAATCAGCCCCAGCATTTT
CDR3aa: CASSLANSNQPQHF
v_gene: TRBV7-8
d_gene: -
abundance: -
j_gene: TRBJ1-5

CDR3nt: TGTGCCAGCAGTGGGAGGGGGGATACGCAGTATTTT
CDR3aa: CASSGRGDTQYF
v_gene: TRBV7-2
d_gene: -
abundance: -
j_gene: TRBJ2-3

CDR3nt: TGTGCCAGCAGCTTAGCTAGCGGGAGTGAATACAATGAGCAGTTCTTC
CDR3aa: CASSLASGSEYNEQFF
v_gene: TRBV7-3
d_gene: TRBD2
abundance: -
j_gene: TRBJ2-1

CDR3nt: TGTGCCAGCAGTTACTCTAGCGGCTCCTACGAGCAGTACTTC
CDR3aa: CASSYSSGSYEQYF
v_gene: TRBV6-2/TRBV6-3
d_gene: -
abundance: few
j_gene: TRBJ2-7

CDR3nt: TGTGCCAGCAGCCCAGTGTGGGCCACAGATACGCAGTATTTT
CDR3aa: CASSPVWATDTQYF
v_gene: TRBV27
d_gene: -
abundance: -
j_gene: TRBJ2-3

CDR3nt: TGTGCCAGCAGCCACCGGGATACCACAGATACGCAGTATTTT
CDR3aa: CASSHRDTTDTQYF
v_gene: TRBV4-2
d_gene: -
abundance: -
j_gene: TRBJ2-3

CDR3nt: TGTGCCAGCAGCTCTCCGACAGGGCAGAGCAATTCACCCCTCCACTTT
CDR3aa: CASSSPTGQSNSPLHF
v_gene: TRBV7-2
d_gene: TRBD1
abundance: -
j_gene: TRBJ1-6

CDR3nt: TGTGCCAGCAGCCCATCCGGGCCGGGAAACAATTACAATGAGCAGTTCTTC
CDR3aa: CASSPSGPGNNYNEQFF
v_gene: TRBV9
d_gene: -
abundance: -
j_gene: TRBJ2-1

CDR3nt: TGTGCCTGGAGTTTACCCAGACAGGGGGGGGTCTACGAGCAGTACTTC
CDR3aa: CAWSLPRQGGVYEQYF
v_gene: TRBV30
d_gene: TRBD1
abundance: few
j_gene: TRBJ2-7